The present entry profiles one TCR beta chain with its context. In the authors' methods: Using reference gene primer amplification, nucleated cell counts were estimated. Repertoires were generated with immunoSEQ multiplex PCR, while TCRdb's copy carries only in-frame clones and drops some. The V and J calls and clone size were taken over from that table, and D and trimming were inferred from the DNA. The profile shows about 370,000 clones, more than 80% of them singletons. The sample is drawn from a study of blood T cell repertoires in COVID-19. Whole-study context: Donors in the United States, Italy and Spain gave samples during acute or convalescent COVID-19. Sources were T cells, B-cell-depleted T cells, or PBMCs; the material itself was cDNA or gDNA.

Looked up from germline, CDR1 is SGHNT and CDR2 is YYREEE (reference sequence). This CDR3 spans 18 amino acids. The junction had 21 bases not matched to a gene; V was cut back by 6 bases and J by 9 bases. Source material: PBMCs or T cells enriched from blood (not recorded which). The clonotype comes from a man between 18 and 35 years old who had recovered from COVID-19. V gene TRBV5-4 combines with J gene TRBJ2-1; 10 bases fit TRBD2. The CDR3 spells CASTLWGVRSGRDVEQFF. The CDR3 DNA reads as TGTGCCAGCACCCTGTGGGGTGTCAGAAGCGGGAGGGACGTTGAGCAGTTCTTC.